The TCR beta chain under discussion was sequenced for a study of T-cell memory formation after mild COVID-19. The V gene end was trimmed by 4 bases and the J gene end by 0 bases; junction bases not matched to a gene: 2. Germline-derived CDR1 and CDR2 are MNHEY and SVGAGI. CDR3 length equals 15 residues. This clonotype was counted a few times. What it binds is not known. MiXCR, run by TCRdb on the 5' RACE reads, gives a single entry per CDR3 protein. Of roughly 130,000 distinct CDR3 sequences listed, more than 15% were seen once; the top ten hold 5% to 5.5%. General observations from the study: Researchers found some responding clones in pre-infection memory, a sign that cross-reactive memory joined. Whereas later expanders leaned CD4+, clones contracting day 15 to 85 showed a balanced CD4/CD8 makeup.

The J gene is TRBJ2-3, the V gene TRBV6-5; TRBD1 matches 9 bases. This TCR was recovered from a man between 18 and 35 years old who had mild COVID-19 (a few samples of this study predate the infection). Cell type and time point are not known. The material sequenced was PBMCs or a T cell subset sorted from them (not recorded which). CDR3 bases: TGTGCCAGCAGTTTACAGGGGGCTAGCACAGATACGCAGTATTTT. It yields the protein CASSLQGASTDTQYF.